The source of this T cell receptor beta chain is a study of blood T cell repertoires in COVID-19. The junction had 4 bases not matched to a gene; V was cut back by 3 bases and J by 4 bases. There are 16 residues in the CDR3. Germline V gene data show CDR1 as SNHLY and CDR2 as FYNNEI. Method: immunoSEQ multiplex PCR; TCRdb's copy keeps in-frame clones and lacks some. In the table there are roughly 230,000 clones, 89% of which are singletons. This TCR was sampled from a middle-aged woman who had recovered from COVID-19. The material sequenced was peripheral blood. The chain combines TRBV2 with TRBJ2-1, with TRBD2 matching over 12 bases. The DNA for the CDR3 is TGTGCCAGCAGTGACGGGGGGACTAGCGGGTACAATGAGCAGTTCTTC. It yields the protein CASSDGGTSGYNEQFF.